This T cell receptor (beta chain) appears in the sequencing data of a study of beta chain features in type 1 diabetes. Findings and limits, study-wide: For Type 1 diabetes patients, all four CD4+ subsets carried TCRB CDR3s that were moderately but significantly shorter.

To note about this clone: The target antigen is unknown.

From germline, CDR1 is LNHDA and CDR2 SQIVND (reference sequence). V gave up 9 bases and J gave up 8 bases, with 13 bases separating them. This CDR3 comprises 12 residues. Expressed TCRB transcripts were sequenced, since all the RNA that had been isolated was reverse transcribed. Sequencing was performed with immunoSEQ multiplex PCR; in TCRdb, only in-frame clones are kept and a portion is missing. The repertoire consists of about 320,000 clones, with 11% to 15% occurring once and the leading ten covering about 6.6%. V and J are TRBV19 and TRBJ1-4, with D possibly TRBD1 on 6 matching bases. The material sequenced was central memory CD4+ T cells from blood. This clonotype was sampled from a man aged 25 to 45 in good health. CDR3 protein: CASATGGEKLFF. In DNA form, the CDR3 reads TGTGCCAGCGCGACAGGCGGCGAAAAACTGTTTTTT.